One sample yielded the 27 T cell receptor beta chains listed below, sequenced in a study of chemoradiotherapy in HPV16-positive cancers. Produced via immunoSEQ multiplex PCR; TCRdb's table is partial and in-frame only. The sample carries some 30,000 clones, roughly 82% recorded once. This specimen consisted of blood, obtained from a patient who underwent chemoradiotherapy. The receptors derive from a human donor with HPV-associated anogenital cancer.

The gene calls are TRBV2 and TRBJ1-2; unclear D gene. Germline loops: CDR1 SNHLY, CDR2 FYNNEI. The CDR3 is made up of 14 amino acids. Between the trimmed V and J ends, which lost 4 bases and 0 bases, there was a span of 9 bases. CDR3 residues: CASSVRTANYGYTF. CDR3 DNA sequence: TGTGCCAGCAGTGTAAGGACGGCTAACTATGGCTACACCTTC.

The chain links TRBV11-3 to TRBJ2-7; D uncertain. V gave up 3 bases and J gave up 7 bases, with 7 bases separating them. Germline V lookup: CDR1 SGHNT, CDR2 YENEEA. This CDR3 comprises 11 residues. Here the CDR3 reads CASSFVPEQYF. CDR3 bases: TGTGCCAGCAGCTTCGTCCCAGAGCAGTACTTC.

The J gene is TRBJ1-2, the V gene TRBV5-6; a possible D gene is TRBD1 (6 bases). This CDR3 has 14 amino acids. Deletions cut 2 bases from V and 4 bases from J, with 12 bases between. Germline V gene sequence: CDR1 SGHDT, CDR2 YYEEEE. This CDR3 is CASSLGQRGYGYTF. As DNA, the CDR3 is TGTGCCAGCAGCTTAGGACAGAGGGGCTATGGCTACACCTTC.

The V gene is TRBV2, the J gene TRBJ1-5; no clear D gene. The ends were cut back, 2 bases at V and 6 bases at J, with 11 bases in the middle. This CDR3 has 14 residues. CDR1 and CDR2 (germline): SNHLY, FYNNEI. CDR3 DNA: TGTGCCAGCAGTGAATCGGCAGTTCGTCAGCCCCAGCATTTT. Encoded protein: CASSESAVRQPQHF.

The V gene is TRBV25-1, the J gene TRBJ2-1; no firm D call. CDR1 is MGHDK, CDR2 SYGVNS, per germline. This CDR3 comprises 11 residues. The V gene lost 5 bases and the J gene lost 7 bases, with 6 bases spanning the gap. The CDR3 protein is CASSLGNEQFF. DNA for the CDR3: TGTGCCAGCAGTCTTGGGAATGAGCAGTTCTTC.

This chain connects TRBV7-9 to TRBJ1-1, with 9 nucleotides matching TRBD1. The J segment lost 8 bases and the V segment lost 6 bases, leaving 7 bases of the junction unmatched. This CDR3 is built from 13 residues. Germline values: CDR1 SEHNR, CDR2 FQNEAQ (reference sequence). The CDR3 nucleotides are TGTGCCAGCAGTTTTACCGGGACAGGGGAAGCTTTCTTT. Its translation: CASSFTGTGEAFF. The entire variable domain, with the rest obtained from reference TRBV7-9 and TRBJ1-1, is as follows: DTGVSQNPRHKITKRGQNVTFRCDPISEHNRLYWYRQTLGQGPEFLTYFQNEAQLEKSRLLSDRFSAERPKGSFSTLEIQRTEQGDSAMYLCASSFTGTGEAFFGQGTRLTVV.

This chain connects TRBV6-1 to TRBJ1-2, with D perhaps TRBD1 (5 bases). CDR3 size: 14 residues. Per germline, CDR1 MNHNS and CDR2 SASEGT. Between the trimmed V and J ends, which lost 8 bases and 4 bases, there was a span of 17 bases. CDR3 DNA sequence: TGTGCCAGCTTACTACGGGGGGTGGGCTATGGCTACACCTTC. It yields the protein CASLLRGVGYGYTF.

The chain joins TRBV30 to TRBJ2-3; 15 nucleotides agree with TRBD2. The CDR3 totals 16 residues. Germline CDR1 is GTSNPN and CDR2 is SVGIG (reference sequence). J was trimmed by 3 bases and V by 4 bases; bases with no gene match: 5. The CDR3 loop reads CAWNAGLAGGTDTQYF. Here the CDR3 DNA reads TGTGCCTGGAACGCCGGACTAGCGGGGGGGACAGATACGCAGTATTTT.

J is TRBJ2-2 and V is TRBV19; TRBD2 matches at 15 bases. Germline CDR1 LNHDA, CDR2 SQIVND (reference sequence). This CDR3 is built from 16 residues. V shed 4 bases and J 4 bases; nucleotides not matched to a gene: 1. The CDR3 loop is CASSKGLAGGTGELFF. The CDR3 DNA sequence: TGTGCCAGTAGTAAGGGACTAGCGGGGGGCACCGGGGAGCTGTTTTTT.

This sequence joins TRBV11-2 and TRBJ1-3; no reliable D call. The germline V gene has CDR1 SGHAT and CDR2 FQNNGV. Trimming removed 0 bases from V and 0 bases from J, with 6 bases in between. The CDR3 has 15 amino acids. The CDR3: CASSLDLSSGNTIYF. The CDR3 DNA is TGTGCCAGCAGCTTAGACCTGTCCTCTGGAAACACCATATATTTT.

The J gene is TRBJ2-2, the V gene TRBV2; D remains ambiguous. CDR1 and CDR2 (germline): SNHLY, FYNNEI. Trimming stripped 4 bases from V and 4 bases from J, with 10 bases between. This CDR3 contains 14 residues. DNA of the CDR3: TGTGCCAGCAGTGTGTCCCATGTCACCGGGGAGCTGTTTTTT. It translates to CASSVSHVTGELFF.

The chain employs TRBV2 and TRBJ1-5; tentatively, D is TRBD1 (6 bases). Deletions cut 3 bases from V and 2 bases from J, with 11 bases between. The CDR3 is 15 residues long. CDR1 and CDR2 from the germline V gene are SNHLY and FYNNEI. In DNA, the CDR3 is TGTGCCAGCAGTGAGGGCAGGGGAGGCAATCAGCCCCAGCATTTT. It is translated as CASSEGRGGNQPQHF.

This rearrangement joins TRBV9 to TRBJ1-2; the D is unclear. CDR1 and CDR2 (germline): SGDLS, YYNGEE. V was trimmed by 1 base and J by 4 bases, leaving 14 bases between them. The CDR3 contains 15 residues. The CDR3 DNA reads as TGTGCCAGCAGCGTATCGGGTTCCTCAAGCTATGGCTACACCTTC. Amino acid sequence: CASSVSGSSSYGYTF.

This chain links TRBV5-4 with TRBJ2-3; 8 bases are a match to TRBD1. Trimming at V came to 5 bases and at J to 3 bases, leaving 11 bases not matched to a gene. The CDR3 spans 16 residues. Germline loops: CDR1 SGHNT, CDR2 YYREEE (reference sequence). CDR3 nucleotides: TGTGCCAGCAGGGTAAACGGACAGGGCAGGACAGATACGCAGTATTTT. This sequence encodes CASRVNGQGRTDTQYF. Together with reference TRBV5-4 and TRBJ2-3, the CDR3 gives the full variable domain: ETGVTQSPTHLIKTRGQQVTLRCSSQSGHNTVSWYQQALGQGPQFIFQYYREEENGRGNFPPRFSGLQFPNYSSELNVNALELDDSALYLCASRVNGQGRTDTQYFGPGTRLTVL.

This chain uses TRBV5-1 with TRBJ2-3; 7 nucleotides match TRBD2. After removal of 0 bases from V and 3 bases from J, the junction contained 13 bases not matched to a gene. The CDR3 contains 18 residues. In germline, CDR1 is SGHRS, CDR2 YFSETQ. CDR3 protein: CASSLGPRSGGGTDTQYF. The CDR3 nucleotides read TGCGCCAGCAGCTTGGGCCCCAGATCGGGCGGGGGTACAGATACGCAGTATTTT.

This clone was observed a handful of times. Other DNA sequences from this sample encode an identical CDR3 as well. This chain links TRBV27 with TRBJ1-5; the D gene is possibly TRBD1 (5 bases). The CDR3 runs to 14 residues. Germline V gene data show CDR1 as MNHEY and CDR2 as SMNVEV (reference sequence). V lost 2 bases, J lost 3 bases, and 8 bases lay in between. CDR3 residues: CASSLQGANQPQHF. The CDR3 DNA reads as TGTGCCAGCAGTTTACAGGGCGCCAATCAGCCCCAGCATTTT.

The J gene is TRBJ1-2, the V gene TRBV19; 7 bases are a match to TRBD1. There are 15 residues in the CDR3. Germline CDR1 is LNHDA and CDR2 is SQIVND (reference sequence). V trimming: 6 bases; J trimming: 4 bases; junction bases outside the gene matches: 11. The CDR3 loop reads CASRKLMTGTYGYTF. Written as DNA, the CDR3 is TGTGCCAGTAGAAAGCTTATGACAGGGACCTATGGCTACACCTTC.

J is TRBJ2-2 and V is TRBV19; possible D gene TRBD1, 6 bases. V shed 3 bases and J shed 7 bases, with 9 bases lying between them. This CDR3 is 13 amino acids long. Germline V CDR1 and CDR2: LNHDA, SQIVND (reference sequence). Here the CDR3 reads CASSMQGSGELFF. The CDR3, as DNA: TGTGCCAGTAGTATGCAGGGGAGCGGGGAGCTGTTTTTT.

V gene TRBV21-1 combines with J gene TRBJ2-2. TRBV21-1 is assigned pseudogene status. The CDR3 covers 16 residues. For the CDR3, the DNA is TGTGCCAGCAGCAAAGCGAGGACGGAAAACACCGGGGAGCTGTTTTTT. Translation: CASSKARTENTGELFF.

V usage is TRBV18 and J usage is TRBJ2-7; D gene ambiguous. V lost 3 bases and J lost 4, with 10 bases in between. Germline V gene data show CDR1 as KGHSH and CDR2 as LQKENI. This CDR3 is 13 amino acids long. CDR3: CASSPGTTYEQYV. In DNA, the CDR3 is TGTGCCAGCTCACCGGGTACGACTTACGAGCAGTACGTC.

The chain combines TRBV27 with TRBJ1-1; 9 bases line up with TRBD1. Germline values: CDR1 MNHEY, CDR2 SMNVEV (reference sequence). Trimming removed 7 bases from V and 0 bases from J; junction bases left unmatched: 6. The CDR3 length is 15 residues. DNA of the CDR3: TGTGCCAGCAAACAGACAGGGGGGATGAACACTGAAGCTTTCTTT. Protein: CASKQTGGMNTEAFF.

Here the CDR3 reads CASSIDRQNNQPQHF. The CDR3 nucleotides are TGTGCCAGTAGTATAGATCGCCAGAACAATCAGCCCCAGCATTTT. V gene TRBV19 combines with J gene TRBJ1-5; D is undetermined. From germline, CDR1 is LNHDA and CDR2 SQIVND (reference sequence). The CDR3 is 15 residues long. Trimming pared 0 bases from V and 3 bases from J, leaving 9 bases between.

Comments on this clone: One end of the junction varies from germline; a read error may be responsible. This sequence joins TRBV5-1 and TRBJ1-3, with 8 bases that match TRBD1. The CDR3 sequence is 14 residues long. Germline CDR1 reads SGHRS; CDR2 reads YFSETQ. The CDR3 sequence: CASSPGTGGDTIYF. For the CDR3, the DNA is TGCGCCAGCAGCCCGGGGACAGGTGGAGACACCATATATTTT.

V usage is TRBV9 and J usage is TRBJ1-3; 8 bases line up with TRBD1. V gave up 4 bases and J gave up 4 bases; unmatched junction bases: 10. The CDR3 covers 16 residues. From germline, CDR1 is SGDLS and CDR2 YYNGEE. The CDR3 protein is CASSNQGQGVGNTIYF. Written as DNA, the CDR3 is TGTGCCAGCAGCAACCAAGGACAGGGAGTCGGAAACACCATATATTTT.

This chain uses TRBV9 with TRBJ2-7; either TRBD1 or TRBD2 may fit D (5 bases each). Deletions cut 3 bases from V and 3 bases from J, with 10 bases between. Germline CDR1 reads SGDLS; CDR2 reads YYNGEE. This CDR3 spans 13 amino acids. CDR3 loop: CASSAGDGYEQYF. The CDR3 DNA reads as TGTGCCAGCAGCGCCGGGGACGGCTACGAGCAGTACTTC.

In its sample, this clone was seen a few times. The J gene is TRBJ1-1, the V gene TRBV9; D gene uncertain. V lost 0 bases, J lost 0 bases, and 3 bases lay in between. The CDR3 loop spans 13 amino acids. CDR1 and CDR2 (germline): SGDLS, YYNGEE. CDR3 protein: CASSVAVNTEAFF. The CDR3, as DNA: TGTGCCAGCAGCGTAGCGGTGAACACTGAAGCTTTCTTT.

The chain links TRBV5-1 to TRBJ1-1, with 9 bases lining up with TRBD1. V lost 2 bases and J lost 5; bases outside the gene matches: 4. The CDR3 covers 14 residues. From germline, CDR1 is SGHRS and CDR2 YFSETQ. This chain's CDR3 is CASSLTGGETEAFF. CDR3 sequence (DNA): TGCGCCAGCAGCTTAACAGGGGGCGAAACTGAAGCTTTCTTT.